The 15 T cell receptor beta chains given below trace back to one sample, sequenced in a study of Tregs in tolerant kidney transplant recipients. Some clones are missing from TCRdb's copy, which holds only in-frame ones; the method was immunoSEQ multiplex PCR. This table holds 25,000 to 40,000 clones. Recipients received nonmyeloablative bone marrow transplants from related graft donors, with transient mixed chimerism. Sequencing was performed on CD4+ T cells from blood (PBMCs), taken 24 months after the transplant. Receptor source: a human patient who received a combined kidney and bone marrow transplant. These T cells may partly come from the graft donor.

With regard to this clone: The read terminates 3 residues before the CDR3 end, so the remaining end is supplied by the germline J gene. The chain couples TRBV12-3 or TRBV12-4 to TRBJ2-5; perhaps TRBD2 as D (6 bases). The CDR3 loop spans 14 amino acids. V was pared by 5 bases and J by 1 base, with 11 bases between. The CDR3 is CASSHNSGQETQYF. The sequenced part of the CDR3 DNA is TGTGCCAGCAGTCACAATAGCGGCCAAGAGACC.

For this clone: The read ends 3 residues early relative to the CDR3; the germline J gene fills the gap. The chain couples TRBV20-1 to TRBJ1-2; D gene uncertain. This CDR3 is built from 15 residues. Germline V gene data show CDR1 as DFQATT and CDR2 as SNEGSKA (reference sequence). The sequenced part of the CDR3 DNA is TGCAGTGCTAGAGATCTTAGCGGGAGGGCCGAATTA. Amino acid sequence: CSARDLSGRAEL. Given in full, the CDR3 is CSARDLSGRAELYTF.

A note on this clone: Read data end 3 residues before the CDR3 end; the end is taken from the germline J gene. The genes are TRBV2 and TRBJ2-1, with 8 bases that match TRBD2. J was trimmed by 7 bases and V by 3 bases; bases with no gene match: 8. Germline V gene sequence: CDR1 SNHLY, CDR2 FYNNEI. The CDR3 is 15 amino acids. CDR3 sequence reads: CASSESGSLGNEQFF. CDR3 bases read: TGTGCCAGCAGTGAGAGCGGGAGCTTAGGAAATGAG.

Details on this clone: The read gets to within 3 residues of the CDR3 end, and the germline J gene fills in the rest. This rearrangement joins TRBV5-1 to TRBJ2-2; TRBD2 matches at 8 bases. The CDR3 totals 17 residues. Germline V CDR1 and CDR2: SGHRS, YFSETQ. The V gene end was trimmed by 0 bases and the J gene end by 1 base; junction bases not matched to a gene: 5. The CDR3 bases that were read are TGCGCCAGCAGCTTGGGCAGCGGGAGCCTGAACACCGGGGAG. Amino acid sequence: CASSLGSGSLNTGE. The CDR3 in full is CASSLGSGSLNTGELFF. The complete variable domain, with remaining parts taken from reference TRBV5-1 and TRBJ2-2, reads KAGVTQTPRYLIKTRGQQVTLSCSPISGHRSVSWYQQTPGQGLQFLFEYFSETQRNKGNFPGRFSGRQFSNSRSEMNVSTLELGDSALYLCASSLGSGSLNTGELFFGEGSRLTVL.

As for this clone: Coverage ceases 3 residues before the CDR3 finishes, and the germline J gene fills in the end. J is TRBJ1-5 and V is TRBV6-8, with 7 bases that match TRBD1. V gave up 0 bases and J gave up 6 bases; unmatched junction bases: 5. This CDR3 spans 15 amino acids. Germline loops: CDR1 MNHGY, CDR2 SAAAGT. The DNA read from the CDR3 is TGTGCCAGCAGTTACTCGTACAGGGGAGTTCAGCCC. Protein product: CASSYSYRGVQP. The whole CDR3 protein is CASSYSYRGVQPQHF.

In the case of this clone: The read ends 3 residues before the CDR3 terminus; that terminus is restored from the germline J gene. V gene TRBV20-1 combines with J gene TRBJ1-2, with D maybe TRBD1 (6 bases). V was shortened by 4 bases and J by 4 bases, with 13 bases between the two germline ends. Germline V lookup: CDR1 DFQATT, CDR2 SNEGSKA (reference sequence). The CDR3 is 13 residues long. CDR3 region: CSANRVESYGYTF. The CDR3 DNA, read in part, is TGCAGTGCTAACAGGGTGGAGAGCTATGGC.

A remark on this clone: Read sequence stops 3 residues before the CDR3 end, and the germline J gene provides the missing end. The same CDR3 is also encoded by other DNA sequences in this sample. The rearrangement joins TRBV7-2 to TRBJ2-1, with D maybe TRBD1 (6 bases). CDR3 length: 13 amino acids. V shed 5 bases and J shed 7 bases, with 12 bases lying between them. Germline V gives CDR1 SGHTA, CDR2 FQGNSA. The sequenced CDR3 bases are TGTGCCAGCAGCCCACGTAGGGGGAATGAG. It is translated as CASSPRRGNE. The entire CDR3 is CASSPRRGNEQFF.

In regard to this clone: The read finishes 3 residues shy of the CDR3 end, and the germline J gene is used to complete it. The V gene is TRBV5-1, the J gene TRBJ2-1; D gene ambiguous. Per the germline V gene, CDR1 is SGHRS and CDR2 is YFSETQ. Trimming stripped 4 bases from V and 9 bases from J, with 8 bases between. The CDR3 runs 11 residues. The CDR3: CASSLSVEQFF. CDR3 DNA, as far as it was read: TGCGCCAGCAGCCTATCGGTTGAG.

To note about this clone: The read stops 3 residues short of the end of the CDR3; the missing end is completed from the germline J gene. This chain connects TRBV29-1 to TRBJ1-2; D is unresolved. Deletions cut 6 bases from V and 2 bases from J, with 16 bases between. From germline, CDR1 is SQVTM and CDR2 ANQGSEA. CDR3 length: 14 residues. The CDR3 loop reads CSVALMAGNYGYTF. The sequenced part of the CDR3 DNA is TGCAGCGTGGCCCTTATGGCAGGAAACTATGGC.

As for this clone: Sequencing ends 3 residues short of the CDR3 end; the germline J gene provides the rest. V usage is TRBV5-1 and J usage is TRBJ2-7; 12 bases line up with TRBD1. Germline loops: CDR1 SGHRS, CDR2 YFSETQ. V lost 4 bases, J lost 5 bases, and 4 bases stayed unmatched. This CDR3 is 14 amino acids long. CDR3 sequence reads: CASSTGQGANEQYF. The part of the CDR3 DNA that was read is TGCGCCAGCAGCACGGGACAGGGGGCGAACGAG.

Details on this clone: The CDR3 is cut off 3 residues early in the read; its end comes from the germline J gene. This chain connects TRBV5-1 to TRBJ1-3, with D possibly matching TRBD1 (5 bases). This CDR3 is built from 16 residues. The germline V gene has CDR1 SGHRS and CDR2 YFSETQ. V lost 0 bases and J lost 4, with 14 bases in between. CDR3 DNA, as far as it was read: TGCGCCAGCAGCTTGGTCGGGGGGGATCGCGGAAACACC. The encoded protein is CASSLVGGDRGNT. In full, the CDR3 reads CASSLVGGDRGNTIYF.

As to this clone: The read is 3 residues too short to cover the CDR3 end, so that end is filled in from the germline J gene. This rearrangement joins TRBV5-5 to TRBJ2-3; D ambiguous. This CDR3 region has 14 residues. V was cut by 0 bases and J by 4 bases, with 9 bases left in between. The germline CDR1 and CDR2 sequences are SGHKS and YYEKEE (reference sequence). CDR3 DNA, as far as it was read: TGTGCCAGCAGCTTGGCCCTCGTCGCAGATACG. It codes for CASSLALVADT. The whole CDR3 region reads CASSLALVADTQYF. Based on the CDR3 plus reference TRBV5-5 and TRBJ2-3, the full variable domain is DAGVTQSPTHLIKTRGQQVTLRCSPISGHKSVSWYQQVLGQGPQFIFQYYEKEERGRGNFPDRFSARQFPNYSSELNVNALLLGDSALYLCASSLALVADTQYFGPGTRLTVL.

In the case of this clone: The read stops 3 residues short of the end of the CDR3; the missing end is completed from the germline J gene. The rearrangement links TRBV19 to TRBJ1-3; D is perhaps TRBD1 (5 bases). Germline assignment: CDR1 LNHDA and CDR2 SQIVND (reference sequence). V was trimmed by 6 bases and J by 2 bases, leaving 17 bases between them. CDR3 length equals 16 residues. CDR3 protein: CASSPIEGKTGNTIYF. The sequenced CDR3 bases are TGTGCCAGTAGCCCGATAGAGGGGAAGACTGGAAACACC.

As concerns this clone: The missing CDR3 end, 3 residues past where the read stops, is filled in from the germline J gene. This rearrangement joins TRBV19 to TRBJ1-5, with D perhaps matching TRBD1 (6 bases). The CDR3 contains 17 residues. The V and J ends lost 3 bases and 6 bases respectively, with 21 bases between them. Germline V CDR1 and CDR2: LNHDA, SQIVND (reference sequence). CDR3 amino acids: CASSISRGARVGQPQHF. CDR3 DNA, as far as it was read: TGTGCCAGTAGTATTTCGCGGGGGGCTCGGGTTGGTCAGCCC.

About this clone itself: The sequenced fragment ends 3 residues before the CDR3 boundary, so the rest is inferred from the germline J gene. This chain links TRBV2 with TRBJ2-7, with 9 bases lining up with TRBD2. With 6 bases clipped from V and 1 base from J, the junction kept 7 bases outside the gene matches. The CDR3 is 15 amino acids. The germline CDR1 and CDR2 sequences are SNHLY and FYNNEI. The chain's CDR3 is CASRGDSGSSYEQYF. The sequenced part of the CDR3 DNA is TGTGCCAGCAGGGGGGATAGCGGGAGTTCCTACGAG.